This T cell receptor beta chain was recorded in a study of blood T cells in healthy people across ages (dated by TCRdb to between 2014 and 2016). With respect to the entire study: In model experiments, template switching captured about one uniquely barcoded TCR beta cDNA molecule for every two T cells. To track age-related changes in TCR beta repertoire diversity, the study relied on deep sequencing normalized with unique cDNA molecular identifiers. The donors were divided into four age groups: young (average around 17 years), middle-aged (around 41), aged (approximately 62) and long-lived (around 80). Using the same blood draw, the study looked at two additional independent replicas of 1 million unique cDNA reads for two donors, one aged 18 to 29 and the other aged 80 or older. Paper-wide results and their limitations: Observed TCR beta diversity per million T cells fell roughly linearly with age, and a significant reduction was already apparent by age roughly 40. Compared with the aged group, the long-lived group had more naive CD4+ T cells, fewer expanded clones and increased TCR diversity, a pattern suggesting age selection. Estimates of total diversity from one million sequenced T cells were regarded as lower bounds and underestimates. The CMV infection status of donors was not known, potentially confounding age-related changes in expanded clonotypes. Because profiling used bulk unsorted PBMCs, naive and antigen-experienced compartments could not be compared conclusively. There was a strong correlation between observed TCR beta diversity and the percentage of naive T cells measured by flow cytometry.

About this clonotype: Its recognized antigen is unknown. The junction departs from germline at one end; a sequencing error may be responsible.

Systemically healthy Caucasian individuals from Russia, 39 in total and aged roughly 6 to 95 years, were included as donors. Ten milliliters of peripheral blood were drawn from each donor into EDTA-treated Vacutainer tubes. Ficoll-Paque density-gradient centrifugation was used to isolate PBMCs, with at least 6 million obtained per sample. Total RNA was extracted from PBMCs with Trizol reagent, with at least 6 micrograms obtained per sample. The percentages of naive CD45RAhigh/CD27high T cells were determined by flow cytometry on a PBMC aliquot from every donor. Library construction relied on 5' RACE. Sequencing relied on an Illumina HiSeq 2500. A second PCR of roughly 7 to 12 cycles was performed with a sample-barcoded 5' primer and a J-beta primer mix. A unique molecular identifier was introduced onto each TCR beta cDNA molecule by a template-switch 5' adaptor carrying 12 random nucleotides. Each sample yielded at least 2.5 million CDR3-containing paired-end reads. All of the RNA was converted into first-strand cDNA using the Mint cDNA synthesis kit, with a TRBC-specific oligonucleotide serving as the primer. All cDNA was treated with uracil-DNA glycosylase and then went through a first 18-cycle PCR with the universal primers M1SS and BC2_uni_R. Concerning the study's data processing: Each sample was normalized by randomly selecting 1 million high-quality reads, each carrying a distinct molecular identifier. Instead of being binned into consensus sequences, reads with shared molecular identifiers were discarded. MiTCR, run with a Q25 quality threshold and the strictest error-elimination algorithm, handled CDR3 identification, clonotype clustering and error correction. Lower-bound total TCR beta diversity was estimated with a nonparametric unseen species model using Euler transformation. The public reads were run again by TCRdb, first through fastp at Q25 and then through MiXCR, and only productive beta chains were kept. Every distinct CDR3 protein forms one entry, paired with its most common genes and DNA. It is TCRdb's table, rather than the study itself, that gives the V and J calls and clone size. The sample profile shows some 1,000,000 distinct CDR3 sequences; approximately 26% of them were found once. In total, the top ten clones hold approximately 0.7% of the sample.

The cysteine opens and the phenylalanine closes a CDR3 of 17 amino acids. Just CDR3 DNA is preserved here, 51 bases in frame from base 1. CDR1 and CDR2, per the germline V gene, are SNHLY and FYNNEI. Another study also made use of these data, one on T cells of mothers and their children. As the second publication notes: Nine systemically healthy Caucasian individuals served as donors, namely three mothers together with their six children. cDNA synthesis used all of the extracted RNA, with around 1.6 ug of RNA in each 15 ul reaction. In the second PCR, sample barcodes and 2-4 random nucleotides were introduced via the M1S primer. Over 8 million TCR beta CDR3 reads came from each mother, compared with millions of reads from each child. Thymic selection similarly shapes TCR recombination output in related and unrelated pairs, with minor effect from inherited differences. Normalized repertoire overlap was always found to be slightly, but never significantly, higher in related mother-child pairs than in unrelated mother-child pairs. No persistent microchimeric T cell clones were found, with a detection sensitivity of 75 to 100 clones per million clonotypes. Deep NGS was used in the study to compare the TCR beta repertoires of mothers and children and to look for features that separate related mother-child pairs from unrelated individuals. The mean age was roughly 40 +/- 4 years for the mothers and roughly 11 +/- 4 years for the children. After adapter ligation with NEBNext reagents, the libraries were sequenced on Illumina HiSeq 2000 with 100+100 nt paired-end reads. To prevent cross-contamination, the mother and child libraries were prepared a month apart and were sequenced in separate runs. For each donor, somewhere between about 500,000 and 2,000,000 distinct TCR beta clonotypes were identified. Naive TCR beta clonotypes were estimated from low-frequency clonotypes matched to each donor's FACS-determined naive share, without sorting.

The sequence links TRBV2 to TRBJ2-3; 7 central nucleotides agree with TRBD1. Sequencing was performed on blood. The sequence was collected from a girl aged 2 to 10 in good health. CDR3 loop: CASSNPGTAPSTVTQYF. Here is the DNA: TGTGCCAGCAGTAACCCCGGGACAGCACCTAGCACAGTTACGCAGTATTTT.